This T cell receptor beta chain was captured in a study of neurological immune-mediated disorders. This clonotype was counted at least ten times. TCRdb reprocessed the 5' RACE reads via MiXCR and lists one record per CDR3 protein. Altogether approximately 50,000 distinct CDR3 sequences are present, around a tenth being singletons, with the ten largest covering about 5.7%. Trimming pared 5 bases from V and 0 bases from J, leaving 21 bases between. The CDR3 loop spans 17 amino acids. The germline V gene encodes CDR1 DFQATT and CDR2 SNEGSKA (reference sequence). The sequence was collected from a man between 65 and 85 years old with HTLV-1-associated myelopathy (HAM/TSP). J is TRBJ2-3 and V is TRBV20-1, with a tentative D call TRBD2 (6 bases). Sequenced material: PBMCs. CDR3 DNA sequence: TGCAGTGCTGAGACCTCTGGTGCGGGACCTAGCACAGATACGCAGTATTTT. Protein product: CSAETSGAGPSTDTQYF.